This T cell receptor (beta chain) was recorded in a study of spatial heterogeneity in lung cancer. Study-level background: Available follow-up PBMC samples were sequenced, at a median of about two years post-resection. The study consistently detected more beta-chain than alpha-chain sequences.

Each CDR3 protein gets one entry after TCRdb re-called the 5' RACE reads with MiXCR. The profile shows fewer than 100,000 distinct CDR3 sequences, approximately 19% of them singletons. Trimming pared 6 bases from V and 0 bases from J, leaving 14 bases between. This CDR3 comprises 15 residues. Germline CDR1 is LNHNV and CDR2 is YYDKDF (reference sequence). Time point denoted: blood at routine non-recurrence follow-up after resection. No cells were sorted before sequencing. The whole RNA sequenced was extracted from tumor, nontumor lung or frozen PBMC. The origin of this receptor is a male donor with early-stage non-small cell lung cancer. Here the sequenced sample was PBMCs, taken at follow-up. V usage is TRBV15 and J usage is TRBJ2-5; a weak D match, TRBD2 (5 bases). The CDR3 DNA is TGTGCCACCAGAGCGGACGGAGGTCACCAAGAGACCCAGTACTTC. Translation gives CATRADGGHQETQYF. The whole variable domain, filled in from reference TRBV15 and TRBJ2-5, reads DAMVIQNPRYQVTQFGKPVTLSCSQTLNHNVMYWYQQKSSQAPKLLFHYYDKDFNNEADTPDNFQSRRPNTSFCFLDIRSPGLGDTAMYLCATRADGGHQETQYFGPGTRLLVL.